This section outlines one T cell receptor beta chain sequence together with its context. The source of the sample is a study of T cell responses to AZD1222 COVID-19 vaccine. The assay was immunoSEQ multiplex PCR, and TCRdb's table has in-frame clones only and misses some. The sample has some 130,000 clones; roughly 92% are singletons. The CDR3 consists of 15 residues. V lost 6 bases to trimming and J lost 0 bases; unmatched junction nucleotides: 6. Germline V lookup: CDR1 LNHDA, CDR2 SQIVND (reference sequence). Second doses at about 4 or about 12 weeks were pooled. Sequences were derived from peripheral blood, sampled 28 days after the second AZD1222 dose. The receptor comes from an adult who received the AZD1222 COVID-19 vaccine. J is TRBJ2-7 and V is TRBV19; 9 positions match TRBD2. This chain's CDR3 is CASRDSSGSSYEQYF. CDR3 in DNA: TGTGCCAGTAGAGACAGTAGCGGGAGCTCCTACGAGCAGTACTTC. Variable domain in full (rest from reference TRBV19 and TRBJ2-7): DGGITQSPKYLFRKEGQNVTLSCEQNLNHDAMYWYRQDPGQGLRLIYYSQIVNDFQKGDIAEGYSVSREKKESFPLTVTSAQKNPTAFYLCASRDSSGSSYEQYFGPGTRLTVT.